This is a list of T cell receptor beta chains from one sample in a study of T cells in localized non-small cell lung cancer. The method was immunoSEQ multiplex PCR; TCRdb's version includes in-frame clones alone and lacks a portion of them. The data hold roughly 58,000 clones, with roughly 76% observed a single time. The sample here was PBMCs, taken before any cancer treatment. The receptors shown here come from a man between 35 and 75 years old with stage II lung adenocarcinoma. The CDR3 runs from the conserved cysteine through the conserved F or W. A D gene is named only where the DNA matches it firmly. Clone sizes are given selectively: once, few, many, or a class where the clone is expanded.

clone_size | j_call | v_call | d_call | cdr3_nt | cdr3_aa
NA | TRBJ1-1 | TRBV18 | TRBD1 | TGTGCCAGCTCACCGGACAGGGGGCGGGCGGGCACTGAAGCTTTCTTT | CASSPDRGRAGTEAFF
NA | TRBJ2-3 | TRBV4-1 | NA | TGCGCCAGCAGCCAAGTCGAGTTCGGGCCAGGTGGGCGCACAGATACGCAGTATTTT | CASSQVEFGPGGRTDTQYF
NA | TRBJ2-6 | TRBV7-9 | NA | TGTGCCAGCAGCCTAACAGGGCCGGGGGCCAACGTCCTGACTTTC | CASSLTGPGANVLTF
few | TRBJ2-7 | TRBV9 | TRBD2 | TGTGCCAGCAGCAAGGGGACTAGCTCTTCCTACGAGCAGTACTTC | CASSKGTSSSYEQYF
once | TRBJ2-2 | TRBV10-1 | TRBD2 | TGCGCCAGCATCGGGGGTAGCGGGAGTGAAGGCACCGGGGAGCTGTTTTTT | CASIGGSGSEGTGELFF
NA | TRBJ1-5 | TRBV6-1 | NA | TGTGCCAGCAGTCAATCTTGGGGGGTGAATCAGCCCCAGCATTTT | CASSQSWGVNQPQHF
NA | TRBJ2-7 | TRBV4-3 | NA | TGCGCCAGCAGCCAAGACACGACAACATTCTACGAGCAGTACTTC | CASSQDTTTFYEQYF
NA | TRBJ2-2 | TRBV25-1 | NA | TGTGCCAGCAGAAGGGGGAGGGACACCGGGGAGCTGTTTTTT | CASRRGRDTGELFF
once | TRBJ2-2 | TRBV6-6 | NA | TGTGCCAGCAGTACGAACACCGGGGAGCTGTTTTTT | CASSTNTGELFF
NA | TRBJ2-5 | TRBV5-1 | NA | TGCGCCAGCAGCTTGGCCCGGTCAGAAGAGACCCAGTACTTC | CASSLARSEETQYF
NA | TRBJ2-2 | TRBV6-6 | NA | TGTGCCACGGATAGCGGACTCGGGGAGCTGTTTTTT | CATDSGLGELFF
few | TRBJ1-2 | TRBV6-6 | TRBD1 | TGTGCCAGCAGTCCTAGGCAGGGGGCAGGATATGGCTACACCTTC | CASSPRQGAGYGYTF
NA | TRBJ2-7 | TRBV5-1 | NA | TGCGCCAGCGCGGCAGATTTTTCCTACGAGCAGTACTTC | CASAADFSYEQYF
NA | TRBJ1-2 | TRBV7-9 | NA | TGTGCCAGCAGCCTAGCACCTGAGGAAGCTAACTATGGCTACACCTTC | CASSLAPEEANYGYTF
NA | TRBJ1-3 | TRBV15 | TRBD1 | TGTGCCGTTTCCCCAGGGGGCTCTGGAAACACCATATATTTT | CAVSPGGSGNTIYF
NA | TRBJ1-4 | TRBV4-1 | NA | TGCGCCAGCAGCTTCTCCCCGAGGGGGAATGAAAAACTGTTTTTT | CASSFSPRGNEKLFF
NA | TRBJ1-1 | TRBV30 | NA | TGTGCCTGGACTCGTACGGGGGCCCGTGAAGCTTTCTTT | CAWTRTGAREAFF
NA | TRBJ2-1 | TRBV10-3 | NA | TGTGCCACTAACCCAGGGATCTTCTCCATCCGGGGCAATGAGCAGTTCTTC | CATNPGIFSIRGNEQFF
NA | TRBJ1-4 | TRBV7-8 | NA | TGTGCCAGCAGCTTAAGGGATTGGAAAGAAAAACTGTTTTTT | CASSLRDWKEKLFF
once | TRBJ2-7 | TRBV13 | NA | TGTGCCAGCAGCCTCCGCGGGCTCTCCTACGAGCAGTACTTC | CASSLRGLSYEQYF
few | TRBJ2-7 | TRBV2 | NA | TGTGCCAGCAGCTCCCCTCCGGAAGTAGCGGCCTCCTACGAGCAGTACTTC | CASSSPPEVAASYEQYF
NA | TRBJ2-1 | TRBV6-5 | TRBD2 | TGTGCCAGCACCCTTGGCGCGGGAGGTCTTAGTGAGCAGTTCTTC | CASTLGAGGLSEQFF
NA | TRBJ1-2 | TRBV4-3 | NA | TGCGCCAGCAGCCAGGGCAACAGGGACTATGGCTACACCTTC | CASSQGNRDYGYTF
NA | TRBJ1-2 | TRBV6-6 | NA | TGTGCCAGCAGTGTCGGACCTCGCTATGGCTACACCTTC | CASSVGPRYGYTF
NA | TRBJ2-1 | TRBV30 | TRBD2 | TGTGCCTCCTTAAATCGTGGCGGGAGCGAGCAGTTCTTC | CASLNRGGSEQFF
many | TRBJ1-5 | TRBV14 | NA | TGTGCCAGCAGCAAACAGGGAAGGGCAGCCCAGCATTTT | CASSKQGRAAQHF
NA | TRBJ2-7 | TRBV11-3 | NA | TGTGCCAGCAGAACGGACAGCCGGTCCTACGAGCAGTACTTC | CASRTDSRSYEQYF
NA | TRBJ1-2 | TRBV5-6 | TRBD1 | TGTGCCAGCAGCTTGGTGGGACAGGGACGAAACTATGGCTACACCTTC | CASSLVGQGRNYGYTF
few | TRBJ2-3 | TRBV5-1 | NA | TGCGCCAGCACCGACGAGAGGCTTAGAGATACGCAGTATTTT | CASTDERLRDTQYF
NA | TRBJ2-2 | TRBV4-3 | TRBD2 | TGCGCCAGCAGCCGGGCGGGAGTGAACACCGGGGAGCTGTTTTTT | CASSRAGVNTGELFF
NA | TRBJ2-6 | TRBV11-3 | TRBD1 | TGTGCCAGCAGCCCTCGGGACAGCCCGAGCTCTGGGGCCAACGTCCTGACTTTC | CASSPRDSPSSGANVLTF
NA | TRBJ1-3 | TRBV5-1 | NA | TGCGCCAGCAGCTTGGGGTCGGGCAGCCGATATGGAAACACCATATATTTT | CASSLGSGSRYGNTIYF
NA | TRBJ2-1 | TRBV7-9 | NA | TGTGCCAGCAGCTTTGGCTCCACGGATGAGCAGTTCTTC | CASSFGSTDEQFF
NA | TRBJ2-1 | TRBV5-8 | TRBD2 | TGTGCCAGCAGCTCCACTCCGGGACTAGCGTTATACAATGAGCAGTTCTTC | CASSSTPGLALYNEQFF
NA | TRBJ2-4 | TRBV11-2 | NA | TGTGCCAGCAGCTTAGCGGTGGGCGGGGCTTACATTCAGTACTTC | CASSLAVGGAYIQYF
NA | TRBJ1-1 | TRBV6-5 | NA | TGTGCCAGCACTCCGACAGGCGGGGGCACTGAAGCTTTCTTT | CASTPTGGGTEAFF
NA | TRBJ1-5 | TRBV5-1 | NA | TGTGCCAGCAGCTCGTGGGGGGGAAGTCAGCCCCAGCATTTT | CASSSWGGSQPQHF
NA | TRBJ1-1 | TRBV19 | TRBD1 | TGTGCCAGTAGCGGGACAGGGGGGACTGAAGCTTTCTTT | CASSGTGGTEAFF
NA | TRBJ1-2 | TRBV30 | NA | TGTGCCTTAGAGACCGACCACTATGGCTACACCTTC | CALETDHYGYTF
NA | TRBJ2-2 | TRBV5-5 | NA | TGTGCCAGCAGCTCCTGGAGGGGAGGGGGAACCGGGGAGCTGTTTTTT | CASSSWRGGGTGELFF
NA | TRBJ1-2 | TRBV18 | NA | TGTGCCAGCTCACCTAACAGGCTAGATGGCTACACCTTC | CASSPNRLDGYTF
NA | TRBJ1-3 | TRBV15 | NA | TGTGCCACCAGCAGAGATTGGGGGTCTGGAAACACCATATATTTT | CATSRDWGSGNTIYF
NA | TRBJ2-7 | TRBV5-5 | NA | TGTGCCAGCAGTGGCGGCTGGCAGCCTTTCTACGAGCAGTACTTC | CASSGGWQPFYEQYF